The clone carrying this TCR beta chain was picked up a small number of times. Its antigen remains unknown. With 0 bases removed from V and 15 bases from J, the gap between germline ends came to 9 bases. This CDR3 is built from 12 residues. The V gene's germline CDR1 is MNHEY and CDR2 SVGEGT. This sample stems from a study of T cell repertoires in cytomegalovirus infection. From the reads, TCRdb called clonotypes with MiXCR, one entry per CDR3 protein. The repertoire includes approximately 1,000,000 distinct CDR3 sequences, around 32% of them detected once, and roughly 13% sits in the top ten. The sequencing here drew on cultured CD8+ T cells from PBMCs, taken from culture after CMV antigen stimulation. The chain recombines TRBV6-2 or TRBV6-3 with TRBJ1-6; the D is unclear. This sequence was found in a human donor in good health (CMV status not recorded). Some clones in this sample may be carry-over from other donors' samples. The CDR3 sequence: CASSYSLSGLHF. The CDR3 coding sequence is TGTGCCAGCAGTTACTCGTTGAGTGGCCTCCACTTT.